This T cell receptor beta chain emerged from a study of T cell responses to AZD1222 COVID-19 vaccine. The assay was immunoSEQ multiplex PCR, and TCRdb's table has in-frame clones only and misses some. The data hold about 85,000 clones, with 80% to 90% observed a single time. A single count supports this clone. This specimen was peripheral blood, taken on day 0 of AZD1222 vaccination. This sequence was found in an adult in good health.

The CDR3 here is CASSLGTGSSTDTQYF. The CDR3 DNA follows: TGTGCCAGCAGCTTAGGGACAGGGTCTAGCACAGATACGCAGTATTTT. The chain carries TRBV11-1 and TRBJ2-3; 8 bases are shared with TRBD1. The CDR3 has 16 amino acids. J lost 0 bases, V lost 1 base, and 3 bases had no gene match. The germline V gene encodes CDR1 SGHAT and CDR2 FQDESV (reference sequence).